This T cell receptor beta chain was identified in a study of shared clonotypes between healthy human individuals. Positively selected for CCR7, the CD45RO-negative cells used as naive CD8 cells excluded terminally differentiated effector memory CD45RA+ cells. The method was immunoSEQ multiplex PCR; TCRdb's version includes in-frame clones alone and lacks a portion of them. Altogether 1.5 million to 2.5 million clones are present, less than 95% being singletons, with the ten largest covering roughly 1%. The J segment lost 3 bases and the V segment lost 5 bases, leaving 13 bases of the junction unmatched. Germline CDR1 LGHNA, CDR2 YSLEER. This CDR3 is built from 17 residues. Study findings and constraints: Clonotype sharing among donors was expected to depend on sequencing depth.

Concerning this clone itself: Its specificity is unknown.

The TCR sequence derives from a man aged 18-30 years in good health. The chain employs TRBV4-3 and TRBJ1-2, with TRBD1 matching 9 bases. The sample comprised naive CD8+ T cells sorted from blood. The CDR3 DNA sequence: TGCGCCAGCAGCGAGACTTTCACAGGGGGCGCTTACTATGGCTACACCTTC. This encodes CASSETFTGGAYYGYTF.